Presented here are 14 T cell receptor beta chains from one specimen sequenced in a study of graft-versus-host responses after intestinal transplantation. Assay: immunoSEQ multiplex PCR; the TCRdb copy retains only in-frame clones and omits some. The table lists 99,000 or so clones, about 82% of them singletons. The sample consisted of PBMCs, taken 255 days after intestinal transplant. The receptor source for this set is a human patient who received an intestinal transplant, so some T cells may come from the graft donor.

The chain links TRBV5-6 to TRBJ1-1; 8 bases agree with TRBD1. CDR1 and CDR2 from the germline V gene are SGHDT and YYEEEE. This CDR3 region has 15 residues. V gave up 5 bases and J gave up 4 bases; unmatched junction bases: 10. The CDR3: CASRSLDRVITEAFF. In DNA form, the CDR3 reads TGTGCCAGCAGATCCCTGGACAGGGTGATCACTGAAGCTTTCTTT.

The V gene is TRBV5-1, the J gene TRBJ1-2; D is unresolved. This CDR3 comprises 12 residues. Germline V gene sequence: CDR1 SGHRS, CDR2 YFSETQ. V was pared by 1 base and J by 8 bases, with 9 bases between. The DNA of the CDR3 is TGCGCCAGCAGCTTGTCCGGGTGGGGCTACACCTTC. As protein: CASSLSGWGYTF.

The rearrangement joins TRBV5-4 to TRBJ1-1, with a weak D call TRBD1 (5 bases). The CDR3 contains 16 residues. V shed 0 bases and J shed 0 bases, with 12 bases lying between them. Germline V gene lookup returns CDR1 SGHNT and CDR2 YYREEE (reference sequence). This CDR3 reads CASSLGLGPMNTEAFF. CDR3 nucleotides: TGTGCCAGCAGCTTGGGCCTGGGACCGATGAACACTGAAGCTTTCTTT.

V and J are TRBV19 and TRBJ2-2; D unresolved. The CDR3 is 13 amino acids. Germline CDR1 LNHDA, CDR2 SQIVND (reference sequence). V was cut by 6 bases and J by 5 bases, with 10 bases left in between. CDR3: CASSLQGTGELFF. CDR3 coding DNA: TGTGCCAGTAGCCTACAAGGGACCGGGGAGCTGTTTTTT.

The chain has TRBV9 and TRBJ1-2, with 8 nucleotides matching TRBD1. The V gene end was trimmed by 3 bases and the J gene end by 2 bases; junction bases not matched to a gene: 0. Germline CDR1 and CDR2: SGDLS and YYNGEE. CDR3 size: 13 residues. CDR3 in amino acids: CASSDRGNYGYTF. Here the CDR3 DNA reads TGTGCCAGCAGCGACAGGGGGAACTATGGCTACACCTTC.

This chain joins TRBV5-6 and TRBJ1-2, with TRBD1 as a possible D gene (5 bases). The CDR3 contains 13 residues. The V end was cut by 6 bases, the J end by 8 bases, with 17 bases between. Germline assignment: CDR1 SGHDT and CDR2 YYEEEE. CDR3 sequence (DNA): TGTGCCAGCACCCTCGGGGCTTTGGGAGGCTACACCTTC. Translated: CASTLGALGGYTF.

This clone turned up a few times. This chain connects TRBV9 to TRBJ1-5; the D gene is possibly TRBD1 (6 bases). V lost 3 bases and J 6 bases, leaving 13 bases between the germline ends. The CDR3 extends over 14 amino acids. Germline V gene sequence: CDR1 SGDLS, CDR2 YYNGEE. In nucleotides, the CDR3 is TGTGCCAGCAGCGCCCCAGGGGTCGGTCAGCCCCAGCATTTT. Translation: CASSAPGVGQPQHF. Full variable domain (outside the CDR3, taken from reference TRBV9 and TRBJ1-5): DSGVTQTPKHLITATGQRVTLRCSPRSGDLSVYWYQQSLDQGLQFLIQYYNGEERAKGNILERFSAQQFPDLHSELNLSSLELGDSALYFCASSAPGVGQPQHFGDGTRLSIL.

The chain joins TRBV6-6 to TRBJ2-5, with a tentative D call TRBD2 (6 bases). This CDR3 region has 13 residues. Trimming removed 2 bases at V and 4 bases at J, with 8 bases between. CDR1 is MNHNY, CDR2 SVGAGI, per germline (reference sequence). CDR3 nucleotide sequence: TGTGCCAGCAGTTACCCGGAGGGAGAGACCCAGTACTTC. This encodes CASSYPEGETQYF.

The J gene is TRBJ2-3, the V gene TRBV7-2; D perhaps matches TRBD2 (5 bases). This CDR3 region has 15 residues. The V gene lost 3 bases and the J gene lost 0 bases, with 10 bases spanning the gap. Per germline, CDR1 SGHTA and CDR2 FQGNSA. CDR3 in amino acids: CASSLSRASTDTQYF. The CDR3 coding sequence is TGTGCCAGCAGCTTGTCGCGGGCTAGCACAGATACGCAGTATTTT.

The rearrangement uses TRBV27 and TRBJ2-7, with 7 nucleotides matching TRBD2. Losses at the gene ends were 8 bases for V and 8 bases for J; bases not matched to a gene: 18. The CDR3 has 15 amino acids. From germline, CDR1 is MNHEY and CDR2 SMNVEV (reference sequence). CDR3 coding DNA: TGTGCCAGCCGCCCCCTGACGGGGGGTTTTTCAAAGCAGTACTTC. Translation gives CASRPLTGGFSKQYF.

As DNA, the CDR3 is TGTGCCAGCAGTGTTATTCCAGTCTACGAGCAGTACGTC. It codes for CASSVIPVYEQYV. J is TRBJ2-7 and V is TRBV2; D unresolved. Germline V gene sequence: CDR1 SNHLY, CDR2 FYNNEI. Trimming shortened V by 4 bases and J by 3 bases, and 10 bases separated the two germline ends. The CDR3 extends over 13 amino acids.

In regard to this clone: This same CDR3 is encoded by further DNA sequences in the sample. CDR3 region: CASSLSGGSGELFF. The CDR3, as DNA: TGTGCCAGCAGTTTATCGGGGGGGAGCGGGGAGCTGTTTTTT. J is TRBJ2-2 and V is TRBV28, with TRBD2 identical over 8 bases. Germline CDR1 is MDHEN and CDR2 is SYDVKM. V dropped 1 base and J dropped 7; count of bases not matched to a gene: 2. The CDR3 has 14 residues.

V usage is TRBV18 and J usage is TRBJ1-3; the D gene is possibly TRBD1 (5 bases). This CDR3 comprises 12 residues. V shed 2 bases and J shed 11 bases, with 10 bases lying between them. Per the germline V gene, CDR1 is KGHSH and CDR2 is LQKENI. In DNA form, the CDR3 reads TGTGCCAGCTCACCAGAGACAGTGCCCATATATTTT. Translating gives CASSPETVPIYF.

This clone has only one observation. The rearrangement links TRBV7-2 to TRBJ1-5; no firm D call. Germline assignment: CDR1 SGHTA and CDR2 FQGNSA. The CDR3 consists of 12 residues. V gave up 7 bases and J gave up 9 bases, with 13 bases separating them. CDR3 region: CASNVPGRPQHF. The CDR3 DNA reads TGTGCCAGCAACGTACCAGGACGGCCCCAGCATTTT. Supplemented by reference TRBV7-2 and TRBJ1-5, the full variable domain reads GAGVSQSPSNKVTEKGKDVELRCDPISGHTALYWYRQSLGQGLEFLIYFQGNSAPDKSGLPSDRFSAERTGGSVSTLTIQRTQQEDSAVYLCASNVPGRPQHFGDGTRLSIL.